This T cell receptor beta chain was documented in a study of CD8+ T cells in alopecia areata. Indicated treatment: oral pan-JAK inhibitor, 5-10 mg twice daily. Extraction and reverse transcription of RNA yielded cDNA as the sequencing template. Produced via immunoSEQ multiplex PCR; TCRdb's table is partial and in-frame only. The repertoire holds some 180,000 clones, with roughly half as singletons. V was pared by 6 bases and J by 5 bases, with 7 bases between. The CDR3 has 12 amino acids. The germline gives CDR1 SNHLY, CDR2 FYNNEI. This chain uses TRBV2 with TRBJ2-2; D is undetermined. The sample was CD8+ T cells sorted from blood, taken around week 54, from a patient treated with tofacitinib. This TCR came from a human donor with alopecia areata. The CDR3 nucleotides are TGTGCCAGCAGGTCTTCAACCGGGGAGCTGTTTTTT. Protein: CASRSSTGELFF. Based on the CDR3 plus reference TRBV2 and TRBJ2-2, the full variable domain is EPEVTQTPSHQVTQMGQEVILRCVPISNHLYFYWYRQILGQKVEFLVSFYNNEISEKSEIFDDQFSVERPDGSNFTLKIRSTKLEDSAMYFCASRSSTGELFFGEGSRLTVL.